Shown below are 9 T cell receptor beta chains from a single sample sequenced in a study of cytomegalovirus exposure and HLA in healthy donors. The PCR used 60 Vbeta and 13 Jbeta primers. Libraries were prepared by immunoSEQ multiplex PCR; TCRdb keeps only in-frame clonotypes and omits some of them. The sample holds approximately 140,000 clones; about 82% are singletons and the top ten take more than 0.9%. The sequencing sample was made of PBMCs. The receptor set was obtained from a boy between 10 and 17 years old in good health and CMV-seronegative.

V is TRBV15 and J is TRBJ1-1, with a tentative D call TRBD1 (5 bases). The CDR3 length is 14 residues. Between the trimmed V and J ends, which lost 5 bases and 0 bases, there was a span of 10 bases. The germline V gene has CDR1 LNHNV and CDR2 YYDKDF (reference sequence). In DNA form, the CDR3 reads TGTGCCACCAGCGTACGACAGATGAACACTGAAGCTTTCTTT. It is translated as CATSVRQMNTEAFF.

The chain recombines TRBV2 with TRBJ2-7, with D hard to call. V was pared by 6 bases and J by 1 base, with 4 bases between. CDR1 is SNHLY, CDR2 FYNNEI, per germline. The CDR3 is made up of 11 amino acids. CDR3: CASSASYEQYF. The CDR3 bases are TGTGCCAGCAGCGCGTCCTACGAGCAGTACTTC. Variable domain in full (rest from reference TRBV2 and TRBJ2-7): EPEVTQTPSHQVTQMGQEVILRCVPISNHLYFYWYRQILGQKVEFLVSFYNNEISEKSEIFDDQFSVERPDGSNFTLKIRSTKLEDSAMYFCASSASYEQYFGPGTRLTVT.

This clone was seen a few times. This rearrangement joins TRBV19 to TRBJ1-5, with D perhaps matching TRBD1 (5 bases). The V end lost 7 bases, the J end lost 3 bases, and 13 bases lay between the germline ends. The CDR3 has 14 amino acids. Per the germline V gene, CDR1 is LNHDA and CDR2 is SQIVND (reference sequence). CDR3 residues: CASNGGWDNQPQHF. The CDR3 nucleotides are TGTGCCAGTAACGGGGGATGGGACAATCAGCCCCAGCATTTT.

The chain uses TRBV6-5 and TRBJ1-3, with a possible D match to TRBD1 (6 bases). This CDR3 is 14 amino acids long. CDR1 and CDR2 from the germline V gene are MNHEY and SVGAGI. V lost 6 bases, J lost 3 bases, and 12 bases lay in between. CDR3 nucleotide sequence: TGTGCCAGCAGCTTCAGGGGATATGGAAACACCATATATTTT. This encodes CASSFRGYGNTIYF.

The chain employs TRBV5-1 and TRBJ2-3; 11 nucleotides match TRBD2. This CDR3 region has 15 residues. CDR1 SGHRS and CDR2 YFSETQ come from the germline V gene. The junction had 3 bases not matched to a gene; V was cut back by 4 bases and J by 2 bases. The CDR3 coding sequence is TGCGCCAGCAGCCCGGGACTAGCGGTCACAGATACGCAGTATTTT. Protein: CASSPGLAVTDTQYF.

The chain employs TRBV5-1 and TRBJ2-1; 9 positions match TRBD1. CDR1 SGHRS and CDR2 YFSETQ come from the germline V gene. J lost 4 bases, V lost 0 bases, and 5 bases had no gene match. This CDR3 region has 16 residues. In nucleotides, the CDR3 is TGCGCCAGCAGCTTGGGACAGGGGGTATCATACAATGAGCAGTTCTTC. Protein: CASSLGQGVSYNEQFF. Variable domain in full (rest from reference TRBV5-1 and TRBJ2-1): KAGVTQTPRYLIKTRGQQVTLSCSPISGHRSVSWYQQTPGQGLQFLFEYFSETQRNKGNFPGRFSGRQFSNSRSEMNVSTLELGDSALYLCASSLGQGVSYNEQFFGPGTRLTVL.

The chain joins TRBV10-3 to TRBJ2-3; D possibly corresponds to TRBD2 (6 bases). Germline V gene data show CDR1 as ENHRY and CDR2 as SYGVKD. Trimming removed 4 bases from V and 4 bases from J, with 9 bases in between. The CDR3 loop spans 13 amino acids. The CDR3 is CAISASGPDTQYF. The DNA of the CDR3 is TGTGCCATCAGTGCCAGCGGGCCAGATACGCAGTATTTT.

The chain uses TRBV10-3 and TRBJ2-2; 7 bases are a match to TRBD1. Germline lookup yields CDR1 ENHRY and CDR2 SYGVKD. This CDR3 comprises 18 residues. J gave up 6 bases and V 6 bases, and 19 bases lay outside the gene matches. This CDR3 is CAISDPIIGQDGSGELFF. The CDR3 bases are TGTGCCATCAGCGACCCGATAATCGGACAGGACGGTTCCGGGGAGCTGTTTTTT.

CDR3 region: CATRTSGGPNEQFF. The CDR3 DNA reads TGTGCCACCAGGACTAGCGGAGGACCCAATGAGCAGTTCTTC. This chain joins TRBV6-5 and TRBJ2-1; 10 bases are a match to TRBD2. CDR1 and CDR2 from the germline V gene are MNHEY and SVGAGI. Trimming cost V 10 bases and J 6 bases; bases outside gene matches: 9. This CDR3 comprises 14 residues.